What follows are 30 T cell receptor beta chains derived from one specimen sequenced in a study of blood T cell repertoires in COVID-19. Some clones are missing from TCRdb's copy, which holds only in-frame ones; the method was immunoSEQ multiplex PCR. The sample shows fewer than 120,000 clones, 65% to 80% of them seen only once. The sequenced material came from peripheral blood. These receptors all come from a woman aged 55-69 years with acute or convalescent COVID-19.

This clone was observed once. The chain carries TRBV19 and TRBJ1-4, with D maybe TRBD1 (5 bases). The CDR3 runs to 16 residues. CDR1 is LNHDA and CDR2 is SQIVND in the germline V gene (reference sequence). V lost 3 bases to trimming and J lost 7 bases, with 18 bases between them. The chain's CDR3 is CASSIHPGYLGEKLFF. CDR3 DNA sequence: TGTGCCAGTAGTATCCATCCAGGGTATTTGGGTGAAAAACTGTTTTTT.

The V and J genes are TRBV14 and TRBJ2-7; TRBD1 aligns across 7 bases. The CDR3 sequence is 15 residues long. Per the germline V gene, CDR1 is SGHDN and CDR2 is FVKESK. J lost 4 bases, V lost 2 bases, and 8 bases had no gene match. Here the CDR3 DNA reads TGTGCCAGCAGCCAAAAGACAGGGTTTTCGTACGAGCAGTACTTC. It codes for CASSQKTGFSYEQYF. The full variable domain, with the rest looked up from reference TRBV14 and TRBJ2-7, is EAGVTQFPSHSVIEKGQTVTLRCDPISGHDNLYWYRRVMGKEIKFLLHFVKESKQDESGMPNNRFLAERTGGTYSTLKVQPAELEDSGVYFCASSQKTGFSYEQYFGPGTRLTVT.

The chain uses TRBV5-1 and TRBJ1-5, with D unresolved. V lost 0 bases to trimming and J lost 11 bases, with 12 bases between them. Looked up from germline, CDR1 is SGHRS and CDR2 is YFSETQ. CDR3 length equals 13 residues. Written as DNA, the CDR3 is TGCGCCAGCAGCTTGGATGGCAGCGATGCCCAGCATTTT. This encodes CASSLDGSDAQHF.

The gene calls are TRBV30 and TRBJ1-5, with a possible D match to TRBD1 (6 bases). V was pared by 2 bases and J by 2 bases, with 7 bases between. There are 13 residues in the CDR3. Germline CDR1 reads GTSNPN; CDR2 reads SVGIG (reference sequence). CDR3 DNA sequence: TGTGCCTGGAGTTACAGGGGCAATCAGCCCCAGCATTTT. Translating it yields CAWSYRGNQPQHF.

The chain recombines TRBV2 with TRBJ2-5; weak D call: TRBD1 (6 bases). This CDR3 is 16 amino acids long. Trimming stripped 8 bases from V and 0 bases from J, with 19 bases between. The V gene's germline CDR1 is SNHLY and CDR2 FYNNEI. CDR3 in DNA: TGTGCCAGCGTGTCCGGGACACTATTGTACCAAGAGACCCAGTACTTC. This codes for CASVSGTLLYQETQYF.

The rearrangement links TRBV7-2 to TRBJ1-1; possible D gene TRBD1, 5 bases. CDR1 and CDR2 from the germline V gene are SGHTA and FQGNSA. The ends were cut back, 1 base at V and 11 bases at J, with 17 bases in the middle. The CDR3 spans 14 residues. CDR3 sequence: CASSLGRGLGAAFF. The CDR3 DNA reads TGTGCCAGCAGCTTAGGTCGGGGACTCGGCGCGGCTTTCTTT.

A few counts support this clone. The chain uses TRBV9 and TRBJ2-1; 7 bases match TRBD2. CDR1 is SGDLS, CDR2 YYNGEE, per germline. With 3 bases clipped from V and 3 bases from J, the junction kept 3 bases outside the gene matches. This CDR3 is built from 14 residues. The CDR3 region is CASSAGLLYNEQFF. CDR3 in DNA: TGTGCCAGCAGCGCGGGACTACTCTACAATGAGCAGTTCTTC.

V usage is TRBV2 and J usage is TRBJ2-7; D may be TRBD1 (5 bases). V was pared by 3 bases and J by 4 bases, with 13 bases between. Per the germline V gene, CDR1 is SNHLY and CDR2 is FYNNEI. This CDR3 is built from 14 residues. The DNA of the CDR3 is TGTGCCAGCAGTGATCAGGGTGTCGGTTACGAGCAGTACTTC. It is translated as CASSDQGVGYEQYF.

The chain is built from TRBV12-3 or TRBV12-4 and TRBJ1-2; D not resolved. The CDR3 consists of 13 residues. V lost 6 bases to trimming and J lost 4 bases, with 12 bases between them. For the CDR3, the DNA is TGTGCCAGCAGCCCCGAGGGCCCCTATGGCTACACCTTC. It translates to CASSPEGPYGYTF.

The rearrangement uses TRBV14 and TRBJ2-1; TRBD2 matches at 7 bases. The CDR3 length is 13 residues. The junction had 5 bases not matched to a gene; V was cut back by 3 bases and J by 9 bases. CDR1 and CDR2 from the germline V gene are SGHDN and FVKESK. CDR3 sequence reads: CASSQWGGGEQFF. CDR3 nucleotides: TGTGCCAGCAGCCAGTGGGGGGGTGGTGAGCAGTTCTTC.

The chain is built from TRBV27 and TRBJ1-2, with 7 bases aligning to TRBD1. The CDR3 extends over 17 amino acids. The J segment lost 4 bases and the V segment lost 3 bases, leaving 14 bases of the junction unmatched. Germline CDR1 reads MNHEY; CDR2 reads SMNVEV (reference sequence). CDR3 nucleotide sequence: TGTGCCAGCAGTTTTAGACAGGGCCAAGGAGACGTCTATGGCTACACCTTC. Translating it yields CASSFRQGQGDVYGYTF.

This chain links TRBV11-2 with TRBJ1-2, with 12 bases fitting TRBD1. Per the germline V gene, CDR1 is SGHAT and CDR2 is FQNNGV. The CDR3 is made up of 14 amino acids. V lost 2 bases and J lost 8; bases outside the gene matches: 3. CDR3 loop: CASSLSGQGAGYTF. In DNA, the CDR3 is TGTGCCAGCAGCTTATCGGGACAGGGGGCAGGCTACACCTTC.

The chain is built from TRBV18 and TRBJ1-1; no clear D gene. The V gene lost 2 bases and the J gene lost 1 base, with 8 bases spanning the gap. CDR3 size: 14 residues. Germline lookup yields CDR1 KGHSH and CDR2 LQKENI. CDR3 residues: CASSPESGNTEAFF. The CDR3 region has the DNA TGTGCCAGCTCACCAGAATCAGGGAACACTGAAGCTTTCTTT.

The chain combines TRBV7-9 with TRBJ2-3; D is perhaps TRBD1 (5 bases). The V and J ends lost 5 bases and 0 bases respectively, with 9 bases between them. This CDR3 spans 14 amino acids. Looked up from germline, CDR1 is SEHNR and CDR2 is FQNEAQ (reference sequence). This chain's CDR3 is CASSRQISTDTQYF. As DNA, the CDR3 is TGTGCCAGCAGCCGACAGATTAGCACAGATACGCAGTATTTT.

This chain uses TRBV7-8 with TRBJ1-2, with TRBD1 matching over 8 bases. V dropped 3 bases and J dropped 0; count of bases not matched to a gene: 12. The V gene's germline CDR1 is SGHVS and CDR2 FQNEAQ. The CDR3 runs 18 residues. CDR3 nucleotides: TGTGCCAGCAGCTTCGTTCCCCCAAGGACAGGGACTAACTATGGCTACACCTTC. Protein: CASSFVPPRTGTNYGYTF.

This clone was seen a handful of times. CDR3 sequence (DNA): TGTGCCAGCAGCGTAGGGGCAGGGTATAGTGGCTACACCTTC. This gives the protein CASSVGAGYSGYTF. V is TRBV9 and J is TRBJ1-2, with D perhaps TRBD1 (5 bases). V lost 0 bases to trimming and J lost 7 bases, with 13 bases between them. Germline values: CDR1 SGDLS, CDR2 YYNGEE. The CDR3 totals 14 residues.

The V call is TRBV30, the J call TRBJ1-2, with a possible D match to TRBD1 (5 bases). V gave up 0 bases and J gave up 4 bases, with 12 bases separating them. This CDR3 region has 14 residues. CDR1 is GTSNPN and CDR2 is SVGIG in the germline V gene (reference sequence). In nucleotides, the CDR3 is TGTGCCTGGAGTGTTATCAGCAGGGCCTATGGCTACACCTTC. Its protein is CAWSVISRAYGYTF.

The chain joins TRBV18 to TRBJ1-3; D uncertain. CDR3 length: 17 residues. V gave up 2 bases and J gave up 0 bases, with 14 bases separating them. Germline CDR1 reads KGHSH; CDR2 reads LQKENI. CDR3 sequence reads: CASSPGSGRHSGNTIYF. Here the CDR3 DNA reads TGTGCCAGCTCACCAGGTAGCGGACGGCACTCTGGAAACACCATATATTTT.

With respect to this clone: This sample includes further DNA sequences coding for the same CDR3. The rearrangement uses TRBV30 and TRBJ1-5, with D possibly TRBD1 on 6 matching bases. The CDR3 has 14 residues. From germline, CDR1 is GTSNPN and CDR2 SVGIG (reference sequence). V was trimmed by 2 bases and J by 3 bases, leaving 11 bases between them. The CDR3 DNA follows: TGTGCCTGGAGTCCCGACAGGCCCAATCAGCCCCAGCATTTT. Its protein product is CAWSPDRPNQPQHF.

The chain employs TRBV7-2 and TRBJ1-1, with no clear D. Trimming pared 2 bases from V and 1 base from J, leaving 11 bases between. Germline values: CDR1 SGHTA, CDR2 FQGNSA. The CDR3 is 15 residues long. The CDR3 loop is CASSLYRRPNTEAFF. The DNA of the CDR3 is TGTGCCAGCAGCTTATATCGCAGGCCGAACACTGAAGCTTTCTTT.

The J gene is TRBJ2-7, the V gene TRBV13, with 8 nucleotides matching TRBD1. Losses at the gene ends were 4 bases for V and 4 bases for J; bases not matched to a gene: 12. The CDR3 length is 16 residues. CDR1 and CDR2 (germline): PRHDT, FYEKMQ (reference sequence). CDR3 residues: CASSSIRDRTKYEQYF. The DNA of the CDR3 is TGTGCCAGCAGCTCAATCCGGGACAGGACCAAATACGAGCAGTACTTC.

This chain joins TRBV14 and TRBJ2-7; 7 nucleotides align to TRBD1. The CDR3 has 15 residues. V was pared by 4 bases and J by 2 bases, with 8 bases of the junction left unmatched. Germline lookup yields CDR1 SGHDN and CDR2 FVKESK. The DNA for the CDR3 is TGTGCCAGCAGCCCTCTCGGGACAGCTACCTACGAGCAGTACTTC. Protein product: CASSPLGTATYEQYF.

This chain uses TRBV18 with TRBJ1-6; perhaps TRBD1 as D (6 bases). The V end was cut by 3 bases, the J end by 10 bases, with 22 bases between. CDR3 size: 17 residues. Germline CDR1 and CDR2: KGHSH and LQKENI. The CDR3 region is CASSPQRNRALPSPLHF. For the CDR3, the DNA is TGTGCCAGCTCACCCCAGCGAAACAGGGCCCTCCCGTCACCCCTCCACTTT. Combining the CDR3 with reference TRBV18 and TRBJ1-6 gives the whole variable domain NAGVMQNPRHLVRRRGQEARLRCSPMKGHSHVYWYRQLPEEGLKFMVYLQKENIIDESGMPKERFSAEFPKEGPSILRIQQVVRGDSAAYFCASSPQRNRALPSPLHFGNGTRLTVT.

This chain joins TRBV23-1 and TRBJ2-2, with D possibly being TRBD2 (6 bases). TRBV23-1 falls under the ORF class, with uncertain function. Between the trimmed V and J ends, which lost 0 bases and 7 bases, there was a span of 9 bases. The CDR3 extends over 14 amino acids. CDR3 in DNA: TGCGCCAGCAGTCAATCGGGGGGAAGCGGGGAGCTGTTTTTT. The encoded protein is CASSQSGGSGELFF.

The J gene is TRBJ1-1, the V gene TRBV19; D unresolved. This CDR3 has 19 residues. Germline CDR1 reads LNHDA; CDR2 reads SQIVND (reference sequence). Between the trimmed V and J ends, which lost 7 bases and 1 base, there was a span of 28 bases. The CDR3 spells CASTKFTTHVRETNTEAFF. Here the CDR3 DNA reads TGTGCCAGTACTAAATTCACCACCCACGTGAGAGAAACGAACACTGAAGCTTTCTTT. Combining the CDR3 with reference TRBV19 and TRBJ1-1 gives the whole variable domain DGGITQSPKYLFRKEGQNVTLSCEQNLNHDAMYWYRQDPGQGLRLIYYSQIVNDFQKGDIAEGYSVSREKKESFPLTVTSAQKNPTAFYLCASTKFTTHVRETNTEAFFGQGTRLTVV.

The J gene is TRBJ2-5, the V gene TRBV11-1; D gene uncertain. Germline assignment: CDR1 SGHAT and CDR2 FQDESV (reference sequence). Trimming shortened V by 6 bases and J by 0 bases, and 5 bases separated the two germline ends. The CDR3 extends over 12 amino acids. The CDR3 spells CASRGYQETQYF. CDR3 DNA: TGTGCCAGCAGGGGCTACCAAGAGACCCAGTACTTC.

The V call is TRBV7-2, the J call TRBJ2-7; D not resolved. Trimming removed 2 bases at V and 2 bases at J, with 13 bases between. This CDR3 region has 15 residues. Germline V CDR1 and CDR2: SGHTA, FQGNSA. The chain's CDR3 is CASSLQTSLPYEQYF. The CDR3 DNA reads TGTGCCAGCAGCTTACAGACATCGCTTCCCTACGAGCAGTACTTC.

The chain has TRBV29-1 and TRBJ2-5; 8 bases match TRBD2. Germline V gene lookup returns CDR1 SQVTM and CDR2 ANQGSEA. CDR3 length equals 13 residues. Losses at the gene ends were 6 bases for V and 3 bases for J; bases not matched to a gene: 6. CDR3 bases: TGCAGCGTGGCACCGGGACTAGAAGAGACCCAGTACTTC. Its translation is CSVAPGLEETQYF.

This clone was counted a single time. The chain has TRBV6-6 and TRBJ1-6; no clear D gene. CDR1 and CDR2 from the germline V gene are MNHNY and SVGAGI (reference sequence). The CDR3 is 11 amino acids. The V end was cut by 6 bases, the J end by 9 bases, with 6 bases between. The DNA for the CDR3 is TGTGCCAGCAGATCGAGTTCACCCCTCCACTTT. Its translation is CASRSSSPLHF.

A few counts support this clone. CDR3 residues: CASSPGTGGNQPQHF. The CDR3 bases are TGTGCCAGCAGTCCTGGGACAGGGGGTAATCAGCCCCAGCATTTT. This chain links TRBV27 with TRBJ1-5, with 11 bases fitting TRBD1. Germline-derived CDR1 and CDR2 are MNHEY and SMNVEV (reference sequence). With V trimmed by 5 bases and J by 4 bases, 4 bases remained unmatched. The CDR3 runs to 15 residues.